This entry features one TCR beta chain sequence. Its antigen is unknown. The study ran the assay at deep level. When replicate PCRs were run on sorted subsets, they used 200 to 250 ng DNA, approximately 27,000 T cell genomes. The assay was immunoSEQ multiplex PCR, and TCRdb's table has in-frame clones only and misses some. The repertoire consists of 2 million to 2.5 million clones, with around 93% occurring once and the leading ten covering 1.7%. This sample is drawn from a study of shared clonotypes between healthy human individuals. Regarding the study as a whole: The study found about 5% of naive CD4 clonotypes shared across a handful of donors.

CD45RO-negative cells were positively selected for CCR7, leaving out terminally differentiated effector memory CD45RA+ cells. The healthy adult donors were HIV-negative and reported no recent acute infections or vaccinations. Germline CDR1 and CDR2: MNHEY and SMNVEV (reference sequence). The CDR3 totals 15 residues. The V gene lost 5 bases and the J gene lost 6 bases, with 17 bases spanning the gap. Sequences were obtained from naive CD8+ T cells from PBMCs. The chain has TRBV27 and TRBJ1-5, with D tentatively TRBD1 (6 bases). The clonotype was recovered from a man between 18 and 35 years old in good health. Some clones in this sample may be carry-over from other donors' samples. The CDR3, as DNA: TGTGCCAGCAGTACGACAGGTTTTGGCGGTCAGCCCCAGCATTTT. Protein: CASSTTGFGGQPQHF.